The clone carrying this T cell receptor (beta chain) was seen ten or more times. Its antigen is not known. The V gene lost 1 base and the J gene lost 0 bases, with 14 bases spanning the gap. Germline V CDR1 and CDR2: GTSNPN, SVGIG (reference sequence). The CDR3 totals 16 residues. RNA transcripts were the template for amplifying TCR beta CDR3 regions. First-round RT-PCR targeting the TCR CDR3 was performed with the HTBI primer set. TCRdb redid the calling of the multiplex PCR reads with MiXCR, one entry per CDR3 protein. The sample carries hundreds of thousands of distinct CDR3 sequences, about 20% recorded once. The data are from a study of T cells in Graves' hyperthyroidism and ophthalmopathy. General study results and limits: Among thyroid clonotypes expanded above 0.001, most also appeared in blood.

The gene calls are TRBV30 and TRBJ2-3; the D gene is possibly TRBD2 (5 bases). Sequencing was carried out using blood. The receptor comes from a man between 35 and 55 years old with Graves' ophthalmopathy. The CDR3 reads CAWSEGSGGSTDTQYF. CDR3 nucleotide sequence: TGTGCCTGGAGTGAAGGTAGTGGCGGGAGCACAGATACGCAGTATTTT.